Presented here are 25 T cell receptor beta chains from one specimen sequenced in a study of blood T cell repertoires in COVID-19. Clones were read by immunoSEQ multiplex PCR, and TCRdb kept only the in-frame ones, dropping some. The repertoire includes under 250,000 clones, more than 75% of them detected once, and over 6% sits in the top ten. Sequencing used peripheral blood. The receptors shown here come from a woman in her 70s with active or convalescent COVID-19.

This clone has just one count. The genes are TRBV18 and TRBJ2-7, with unresolved D. The CDR3 is made up of 14 amino acids. Trimming removed 0 bases at V and 1 base at J, with 7 bases between. Germline V gene lookup returns CDR1 KGHSH and CDR2 LQKENI. DNA of the CDR3: TGTGCCAGCTCACCACCGTTGAGATCCTACGAGCAGTACTTC. Translating gives CASSPPLRSYEQYF.

This chain uses TRBV3-1 (or the pseudogene TRBV3-2) with TRBJ2-7, with D perhaps matching TRBD2 (6 bases). Germline CDR1 and CDR2: LGHDT and YNNKEL (reference sequence). The CDR3 runs to 15 residues. The V and J ends lost 5 bases and 0 bases respectively, with 14 bases between them. CDR3 sequence reads: CASSFRGMASYEQYF. The DNA of the CDR3 is TGTGCCAGCAGCTTCCGGGGGATGGCCTCCTACGAGCAGTACTTC.

This sequence joins TRBV3-1 (or the pseudogene TRBV3-2) and TRBJ1-2; tentatively, D is TRBD1 (5 bases). Trimming took off 0 bases at V and 7 bases at J, with 15 bases between the two ends. Germline V lookup: CDR1 LGHDT, CDR2 YNNKEL (reference sequence). The CDR3 extends over 15 amino acids. This CDR3 is CASSQEVSGLGGYTF. For the CDR3, the DNA is TGTGCCAGCAGCCAAGAGGTCTCAGGGCTCGGTGGCTACACCTTC.

V is TRBV20-1 and J is TRBJ1-5; 9 bases match TRBD1. The CDR3 is 14 residues long. CDR1 and CDR2 (germline): DFQATT, SNEGSKA (reference sequence). J gave up 6 bases and V 3 bases, and 6 bases lay outside the gene matches. The CDR3, as DNA: TGCAGTGCTAGTTACGGACAGGGGAGTCAGCCCCAGCATTTT. The encoded protein is CSASYGQGSQPQHF.

The rearrangement joins TRBV10-3 to TRBJ1-5, with 7 bases identical to TRBD1. The CDR3 length is 14 residues. The germline gives CDR1 ENHRY, CDR2 SYGVKD. The ends lost 2 bases at V and 2 bases at J; junction bases unmatched: 0. The CDR3: CAISETGGNQPQHF. The CDR3, as DNA: TGTGCCATCAGTGAGACAGGGGGCAATCAGCCCCAGCATTTT.

V gene TRBV4-3 combines with J gene TRBJ2-3, with no clear D. CDR1 is LGHNA and CDR2 is YSLEER in the germline V gene. The V gene lost 1 base and the J gene lost 1 base, with 9 bases spanning the gap. The CDR3 runs to 15 residues. CDR3: CASSQALIGTDTQYF. In DNA form, the CDR3 reads TGCGCCAGCAGCCAAGCGCTAATCGGCACAGATACGCAGTATTTT.

On this clone: Other DNA sequences in the same sample also yield this CDR3. The chain joins TRBV7-2 to TRBJ2-3; TRBD1 is a possible D gene (6 bases). The CDR3 has 14 residues. Germline CDR1 SGHTA, CDR2 FQGNSA. V gave up 3 bases and J gave up 1 base, with 8 bases separating them. The DNA of the CDR3 is TGTGCCAGCAGCTTGGGACACCGCACAGATACGCAGTATTTT. As protein: CASSLGHRTDTQYF.

The rearrangement links TRBV3-1 (or the pseudogene TRBV3-2) to TRBJ1-3, with 9 nucleotides matching TRBD1. The ends lost 6 bases at V and 4 bases at J; junction bases unmatched: 7. The V gene's germline CDR1 is LGHDT and CDR2 YNNKEL (reference sequence). The CDR3 contains 15 residues. Here the CDR3 reads CASRGTGTGGNTIYF. CDR3 coding DNA: TGTGCCAGCAGGGGGACAGGGACGGGAGGAAACACCATATATTTT.

V usage is TRBV19 and J usage is TRBJ1-2, with D unresolved. With 7 bases removed from V and 3 bases from J, the gap between germline ends came to 15 bases. Germline V gene sequence: CDR1 LNHDA, CDR2 SQIVND (reference sequence). CDR3 size: 14 residues. CDR3 protein: CASTAQWADYGYTF. Here the CDR3 DNA reads TGTGCCAGTACGGCCCAGTGGGCAGACTATGGCTACACCTTC.

This clone was seen only a few times. The J gene is TRBJ1-3, the V gene TRBV19; D unclear. This CDR3 comprises 15 residues. Germline values: CDR1 LNHDA, CDR2 SQIVND (reference sequence). Trimming cost V 4 bases and J 0 bases, with 10 bases left between them. Here the CDR3 reads CASSTSGFSGNTIYF. In DNA, the CDR3 is TGTGCCAGTAGTACCTCGGGGTTCTCTGGAAACACCATATATTTT.

The chain couples TRBV20-1 to TRBJ2-7; D possibly corresponds to TRBD2 (6 bases). The CDR3 runs 14 residues. V was pared by 6 bases and J by 5 bases, with 20 bases between. CDR1 and CDR2 (germline): DFQATT, SNEGSKA (reference sequence). The chain's CDR3 is CSASRGLGSHEQYF. The CDR3 DNA sequence: TGCAGTGCCAGTAGGGGACTGGGGTCCCACGAGCAGTACTTC.

The chain combines TRBV6-5 with TRBJ1-2; D possibly corresponds to TRBD1 (5 bases). CDR1 is MNHEY, CDR2 SVGAGI, per germline. The length of the CDR3 is 15 residues. The ends were cut back, 7 bases at V and 2 bases at J, with 17 bases in the middle. The CDR3 DNA sequence: TGTGCCAGCACCTTAGGGGCGGCCAGCAACTATGGCTACACCTTC. Residues: CASTLGAASNYGYTF.

This clone was seen repeatedly, ten times or more. The chain joins TRBV6-6 to TRBJ1-1; 7 nucleotides align to TRBD1. Trimming at V came to 6 bases and at J to 6 bases, leaving 10 bases not matched to a gene. The germline CDR1 and CDR2 sequences are MNHNY and SVGAGI (reference sequence). The CDR3 sequence is 14 residues long. CDR3 sequence reads: CASSQGSGGAEAFF. DNA for the CDR3: TGTGCCAGCAGCCAAGGGTCAGGGGGAGCTGAAGCTTTCTTT.

The chain is built from TRBV20-1 and TRBJ1-2; no definite D call. The CDR3 loop spans 10 amino acids. The V and J ends lost 5 bases and 8 bases respectively, with 9 bases between them. Germline lookup yields CDR1 DFQATT and CDR2 SNEGSKA (reference sequence). Written as DNA, the CDR3 is TGCAGTGCTTTCGAACAAGGCTACACCTTC. It codes for CSAFEQGYTF.

V is TRBV7-9 and J is TRBJ2-4; 7 nucleotides match TRBD1. J was trimmed by 6 bases and V by 1 base; bases with no gene match: 12. This CDR3 spans 17 amino acids. Germline V gives CDR1 SEHNR, CDR2 FQNEAQ (reference sequence). The DNA for the CDR3 is TGTGCCAGCAGCTTAGTTTCCCCCGGGACAGACGGAAACATTCAGTACTTC. Translated, it gives CASSLVSPGTDGNIQYF.

Regarding this clone: Sequence at one end of the junction differs from germline and may be a read error. J is TRBJ1-2 and V is TRBV28, with 7 positions matching TRBD1. The CDR3 contains 11 residues. Germline V gene data show CDR1 as MDHEN and CDR2 as SYDVKM. CDR3 in amino acids: CEGYRGYGYTF. CDR3 DNA sequence: TGCGAGGGGTACAGGGGCTATGGCTACACCTTC.

This chain links TRBV10-1 with TRBJ1-1, with D uncertain. The CDR3 runs to 15 residues. Trimming removed 6 bases from V and 0 bases from J, with 14 bases in between. Germline lookup yields CDR1 WNHNN and CDR2 SYGVQD (reference sequence). The CDR3 spells CASRLGHFMNTEAFF. CDR3 DNA sequence: TGCGCCAGCAGACTGGGCCATTTCATGAACACTGAAGCTTTCTTT.

This clone was observed a handful of times. This CDR3 reads CASSTGITGILNTEAFF. The CDR3 DNA reads TGTGCCAGCAGTACGGGAATAACAGGGATTCTGAACACTGAAGCTTTCTTT. This chain links TRBV6-2 or TRBV6-3 with TRBJ1-1; possibly TRBD1 for D (6 bases). The V end was cut by 5 bases, the J end by 0 bases, with 19 bases between. CDR1 and CDR2 from the germline V gene are MNHEY and SVGEGT. This CDR3 is 17 amino acids long.

This chain links TRBV19 with TRBJ2-2, with D possibly being TRBD1 (6 bases). Germline lookup yields CDR1 LNHDA and CDR2 SQIVND (reference sequence). The V and J ends lost 5 bases and 6 bases respectively, with 10 bases between them. The CDR3 has 13 amino acids. Written as DNA, the CDR3 is TGTGCCAGTAGTCGGCAGGGGTCCGGGGAGCTGTTTTTT. Translating it yields CASSRQGSGELFF.

The CDR3 coding sequence is TGTGCCAGCAGCGTACAGGCCCAAGAGACCCAGTACTTC. Translating it yields CASSVQAQETQYF. This chain links TRBV7-3 with TRBJ2-5; TRBD1 is a possible D gene (5 bases). This CDR3 region has 13 residues. V was trimmed by 5 bases and J by 1 base, leaving 8 bases between them. Germline lookup yields CDR1 SGHTA and CDR2 FQGTGA.

The chain links TRBV5-6 to TRBJ1-2; maybe TRBD1 (6 bases). Germline V gene lookup returns CDR1 SGHDT and CDR2 YYEEEE. V lost 3 bases, J lost 8 bases, and 14 bases lay in between. The CDR3 has 13 residues. The CDR3 loop is CASSSRGAEGYTF. The CDR3 nucleotides are TGTGCCAGCAGCTCCCGGGGGGCAGAGGGCTACACCTTC.

This clone showed up just a few times. The gene calls are TRBV5-1 and TRBJ1-2; 7 bases match TRBD1. J lost 8 bases, V lost 1 base, and 17 bases had no gene match. The CDR3 totals 17 residues. Per germline, CDR1 SGHRS and CDR2 YFSETQ. CDR3 sequence reads: CASSLLPASGGSTGYTF. In nucleotides, the CDR3 is TGCGCCAGCAGCTTGCTCCCCGCGTCAGGGGGATCTACGGGCTACACCTTC.

This chain connects TRBV4-1 to TRBJ2-3; no reliable D call. CDR1 MGHRA and CDR2 YSYEKL come from the germline V gene. With 1 base removed from V and 4 bases from J, the gap between germline ends came to 6 bases. The CDR3 is made up of 13 amino acids. CDR3 protein: CASSQGRPDTQYF. The CDR3 DNA reads TGCGCCAGCAGCCAAGGGCGGCCAGATACGCAGTATTTT.

The V and J genes are TRBV3-1 (or the pseudogene TRBV3-2) and TRBJ1-3; unclear D gene. This CDR3 has 13 residues. The V end lost 6 bases, the J end lost 5 bases, and 11 bases lay between the germline ends. Germline CDR1 and CDR2: LGHDT and YNNKEL (reference sequence). The CDR3 DNA sequence: TGTGCCAGCAGTTTAAACACCCGAAACACCATATATTTT. Protein: CASSLNTRNTIYF.

Here the CDR3 reads CSARGNYGYTF. Here the CDR3 DNA reads TGCAGCGCGAGAGGGAACTATGGCTACACCTTC. The rearrangement joins TRBV29-1 to TRBJ1-2; D gene unclear. The CDR3 totals 11 residues. V gave up 7 bases and J gave up 2 bases, with 8 bases separating them. CDR1 is SQVTM, CDR2 ANQGSEA, per germline.